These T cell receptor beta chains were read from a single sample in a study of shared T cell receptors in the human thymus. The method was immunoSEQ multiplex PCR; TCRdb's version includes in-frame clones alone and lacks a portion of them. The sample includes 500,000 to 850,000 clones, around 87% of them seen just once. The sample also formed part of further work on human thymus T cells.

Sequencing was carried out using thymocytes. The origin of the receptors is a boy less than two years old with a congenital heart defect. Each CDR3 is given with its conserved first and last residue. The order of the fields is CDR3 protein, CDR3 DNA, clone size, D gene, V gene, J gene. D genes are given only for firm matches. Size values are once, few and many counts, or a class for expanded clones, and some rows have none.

CDR3: CASSIRLAGEGEQFF; DNA: TGTGCCAGTAGTATAAGACTAGCGGGGGAGGGTGAGCAGTTCTTC; size: .; D: TRBD2; V: TRBV19; J: TRBJ2-1
CDR3: CASSQEVVTGASLAKNIQYF; DNA: TGCGCCAGCAGCCAAGAGGTGGTGACAGGGGCTTCGCTAGCCAAAAACATTCAGTACTTC; size: .; D: TRBD1; V: TRBV4-3; J: TRBJ2-4
CDR3: CASSRTGPYEQYF; DNA: TGTGCCAGCAGTCGGACAGGGCCCTACGAGCAGTACTTC; size: .; D: TRBD1; V: TRBV6-5; J: TRBJ2-7
CDR3: CASRSSGSGSYEQYF; DNA: TGTGCCAGCAGATCCAGCGGGAGTGGCTCCTACGAGCAGTACTTC; size: .; D: TRBD2; V: TRBV7-2; J: TRBJ2-7
CDR3: CASSEETSGYYNEQFF; DNA: TGTGCCAGCAGTGAGGAGACTAGCGGCTACTACAATGAGCAGTTCTTC; size: .; D: TRBD2; V: TRBV25-1; J: TRBJ2-1
CDR3: CASSLRHRWTEAFF; DNA: TGTGCCAGCAGCCTTAGACATCGTTGGACTGAAGCTTTCTTT; size: .; D: .; V: TRBV11-2; J: TRBJ1-1
CDR3: CASSLSPPPYEQYF; DNA: TGTGCCAGCAGCTTATCCCCTCCCCCCTACGAGCAGTACTTC; size: .; D: .; V: TRBV5-6; J: TRBJ2-7
CDR3: CASSFGQGSGNEQFF; DNA: TGTGCCAGCAGTTTTGGGCAGGGCTCGGGCAATGAGCAGTTCTTC; size: .; D: .; V: TRBV6-5; J: TRBJ2-1
CDR3: CASSQDQGERVTSGAFF; DNA: TGCGCCAGCAGCCAAGACCAAGGTGAGCGGGTAACCTCAGGAGCTTTCTTT; size: few; D: .; V: TRBV4-3; J: TRBJ1-1
CDR3: CASGLETAGPLGYTF; DNA: TGTGCTAGTGGCTTAGAGACCGCGGGACCTCTGGGCTACACCTTC; size: .; D: .; V: TRBV12-5; J: TRBJ1-2
CDR3: CASSLPGSSYNEQFF; DNA: TGTGCCAGCAGCTTACCGGGTAGCTCCTACAATGAGCAGTTCTTC; size: once; D: .; V: TRBV7-9; J: TRBJ2-1
CDR3: CAISESLFPHEQYF; DNA: TGTGCCATCAGTGAGTCTCTATTTCCCCACGAGCAGTACTTC; size: .; D: .; V: TRBV10-3; J: TRBJ2-7
CDR3: CASSSGQGRESRDSPLHF; DNA: TGTGCCAGCAGCTCAGGACAGGGAAGAGAATCTAGGGATTCACCCCTCCACTTT; size: once; D: TRBD1; V: TRBV7-2; J: TRBJ1-6
CDR3: CASTTRTTYNEQFF; DNA: TGTGCCAGCACAACTAGGACCACCTACAATGAGCAGTTCTTC; size: .; D: .; V: TRBV6-1; J: TRBJ2-1
CDR3: CASSLGSGTAQETQYF; DNA: TGTGCCAGCAGCTTAGGCTCCGGGACAGCTCAAGAGACCCAGTACTTC; size: .; D: TRBD1; V: TRBV7-2; J: TRBJ2-5
CDR3: CASSNPSGASTDTQYF; DNA: TGTGCCAGCAGCAATCCTAGCGGGGCTAGCACAGATACGCAGTATTTT; size: .; D: TRBD2; V: TRBV5-4; J: TRBJ2-3
CDR3: CASSSSKGAGNTGELFF; DNA: TGTGCCAGCAGCTCTTCAAAGGGGGCAGGTAACACCGGGGAGCTGTTTTTT; size: once; D: TRBD1; V: TRBV9; J: TRBJ2-2
CDR3: CASSPRSYGTGPYEQYF; DNA: TGTGCCAGCAGCCCGCGGTCGTATGGGACAGGGCCCTACGAGCAGTACTTC; size: .; D: TRBD1; V: TRBV4-2; J: TRBJ2-7
CDR3: CASSLDDRGDGYTF; DNA: TGTGCCAGCAGCTTAGACGACAGGGGGGACGGCTACACCTTC; size: .; D: TRBD1; V: TRBV7-6; J: TRBJ1-2
CDR3: CASSSQQGAGEQYF; DNA: TGTGCCAGCAGTTCCCAACAGGGGGCCGGCGAGCAGTACTTC; size: .; D: TRBD1; V: TRBV28; J: TRBJ2-7
CDR3: CASSEVDRGQGTYNEQFF; DNA: TGTGCCAGCAGTGAAGTTGACAGGGGGCAGGGGACATACAATGAGCAGTTCTTC; size: .; D: TRBD1; V: TRBV6-1; J: TRBJ2-1
CDR3: CASSQALTAGDTEAFF; DNA: TGCGCCAGCAGCCAAGCCTTGACAGCCGGAGACACTGAAGCTTTCTTT; size: .; D: .; V: TRBV4-1; J: TRBJ1-1
CDR3: CASSSPLAGGPGAPTDTQYF; DNA: TGTGCCAGCAGCTCCCCACTAGCGGGAGGGCCTGGGGCCCCCACAGATACGCAGTATTTT; size: .; D: TRBD2; V: TRBV9; J: TRBJ2-3
CDR3: CASSLAQDRGEAGANVLTF; DNA: TGTGCCAGCAGCTTGGCCCAGGACAGGGGAGAGGCCGGGGCCAACGTCCTGACTTTC; size: .; D: TRBD1; V: TRBV5-4; J: TRBJ2-6
CDR3: CASFPGTGVTDTQYF; DNA: TGTGCCAGCTTCCCCGGGACAGGGGTAACAGATACGCAGTATTTT; size: .; D: TRBD1; V: TRBV5-4; J: TRBJ2-3
CDR3: CASSVFPRQGENEQFF; DNA: TGCGCCAGCAGCGTATTCCCTCGACAGGGCGAGAATGAGCAGTTCTTC; size: .; D: TRBD1; V: TRBV4-1; J: TRBJ2-1
CDR3: CASSQVAPNEKLFF; DNA: TGCGCCAGCAGCCAAGTAGCCCCTAATGAAAAACTGTTTTTT; size: once; D: .; V: TRBV4-3; J: TRBJ1-4
CDR3: CASSCSLAVAKNIQYF; DNA: TGTGCCAGCAGTTGTAGTCTAGCGGTAGCCAAAAACATTCAGTACTTC; size: .; D: TRBD2; V: TRBV6-5; J: TRBJ2-4
CDR3: CASSEARPGTAGGNQPQHF; DNA: TGTGCCAGCAGTGAAGCGCGACCCGGGACAGCGGGGGGCAATCAGCCCCAGCATTTT; size: .; D: TRBD1; V: TRBV6-1; J: TRBJ1-5
CDR3: CSVVSGIHEQYF; DNA: TGCAGCGTTGTTTCGGGGATCCACGAGCAGTACTTC; size: .; D: .; V: TRBV29-1; J: TRBJ2-7
CDR3: CASSPFEVLGTAKTYEQYF; DNA: TGCGCCAGCAGCCCATTTGAAGTGCTCGGGACAGCAAAAACCTACGAGCAGTACTTC; size: .; D: TRBD1; V: TRBV4-1; J: TRBJ2-7